The 9 T cell receptor beta chains presented below share a single source sample, sequenced in a study of early T cells in non-severe SARS-CoV-2 infection. TCRdb re-called the 5' RACE reads through MiXCR, storing one row per CDR3 protein. The repertoire holds fewer than 130,000 distinct CDR3 sequences, with 10% to 15% as singletons. Specimen: whole blood, collected at baseline. The receptors here all came from an adult who was a healthcare worker with PCR-confirmed SARS-CoV-2 infection or an uninfected control (not recorded which).

The rearrangement links TRBV13 to TRBJ1-3, with D unclear. CDR1 and CDR2 (germline): PRHDT, FYEKMQ (reference sequence). This CDR3 has 14 amino acids. Trimming removed 0 bases from V and 6 bases from J, with 9 bases in between. The CDR3, as DNA: TGTGCCAGCAGCTTAGGATCCCCTGAAAACACCATATATTTT. Translation: CASSLGSPENTIYF. Combining the CDR3 with reference TRBV13 and TRBJ1-3 gives the whole variable domain AAGVIQSPRHLIKEKRETATLKCYPIPRHDTVYWYQQGPGQDPQFLISFYEKMQSDKGSIPDRFSAQQFSDYHSELNMSSLELGDSALYFCASSLGSPENTIYFGEGSWLTVV.

The rearrangement uses TRBV11-3 and TRBJ2-2; no firm D call. Germline CDR1 is SGHNT and CDR2 is YENEEA. V lost 3 bases, J lost 1 base, and 12 bases lay in between. The CDR3 contains 16 residues. The CDR3 loop is CASSFALGWNTGELFF. In DNA form, the CDR3 reads TGTGCCAGCAGCTTTGCCCTCGGATGGAACACCGGGGAGCTGTTTTTT.

The chain is built from TRBV5-4 and TRBJ2-7; 12 bases align to TRBD1. CDR1 is SGHNT, CDR2 YYREEE, per germline (reference sequence). The CDR3 consists of 15 residues. V lost 4 bases, J lost 3 bases, and 5 bases stayed unmatched. In DNA form, the CDR3 reads TGTGCCAGCAGCCAGGGACAGGGGGCGCTCTACGAGCAGTACTTC. It codes for CASSQGQGALYEQYF.

This clonotype was seen many times. The chain links TRBV30 to TRBJ1-6; possibly TRBD1 for D (6 bases). CDR1 and CDR2 (germline): GTSNPN, SVGIG (reference sequence). V lost 2 bases and J 7 bases, leaving 9 bases between the germline ends. The CDR3 consists of 13 residues. The CDR3 DNA is TGTGCCTGGAGTCAGGGGAGGAATTCACCCCTCCACTTT. Amino acid sequence: CAWSQGRNSPLHF.

V and J are TRBV29-1 and TRBJ2-3, with D hard to call. Trimming stripped 7 bases from V and 6 bases from J, with 11 bases between. CDR1 SQVTM and CDR2 ANQGSEA come from the germline V gene. There are 11 residues in the CDR3. The CDR3 nucleotides read TGCAGCGGGCTGGACGTTGATACGCAGTATTTT. Its protein is CSGLDVDTQYF.

The rearrangement joins TRBV30 to TRBJ1-2; TRBD1 might be the D (5 bases). V was trimmed by 0 bases and J by 3 bases, leaving 11 bases between them. From germline, CDR1 is GTSNPN and CDR2 SVGIG (reference sequence). There are 14 residues in the CDR3. CDR3 DNA: TGTGCCTGGAGTGTGCCGGGGACTCACTATGGCTACACCTTC. It specifies CAWSVPGTHYGYTF. Supplemented by reference TRBV30 and TRBJ1-2, the full variable domain reads SQTIHQWPATLVQPVGSPLSLECTVEGTSNPNLYWYRQAAGRGLQLLFYSVGIGQISSEVPQNLSASRPQDRQFILSSKKLLLSDSGFYLCAWSVPGTHYGYTFGSGTRLTVV.

The genes are TRBV3-1 and TRBJ1-5, with D tentatively TRBD1 (6 bases). The CDR3 has 16 residues. The germline CDR1 and CDR2 sequences are LGHDT and YNNKEL (reference sequence). Trimming took 2 bases from V and 5 from J, leaving 16 bases between them. CDR3 sequence: CASSQSGRGSDQPQHF. The CDR3 region has the DNA TGTGCCAGCAGCCAATCGGGCAGGGGCTCGGATCAGCCCCAGCATTTT. Full variable domain (remainder filled in from reference TRBV3-1 and TRBJ1-5): DTAVSQTPKYLVTQMGNDKSIKCEQNLGHDTMYWYKQDSKKFLKIMFSYNNKELIINETVPNRFSPKSPDKAHLNLHINSLELGDSAVYFCASSQSGRGSDQPQHFGDGTRLSIL.

This clonotype was picked up many times. The J gene is TRBJ1-6, the V gene TRBV3-1, with D possibly TRBD1 on 5 matching bases. The CDR3 consists of 12 residues. Germline CDR1 is LGHDT and CDR2 is YNNKEL (reference sequence). V was trimmed by 5 bases and J by 7 bases, leaving 6 bases between them. CDR3 residues: CASSNRNSPLHF. Written as DNA, the CDR3 is TGTGCCAGCAGCAACAGGAATTCACCCCTCCACTTT.

V is TRBV9 and J is TRBJ1-2, with no clear D. The CDR3 has 14 residues. V lost 0 bases, J lost 4 bases, and 10 bases lay in between. CDR1 is SGDLS and CDR2 is YYNGEE in the germline V gene. In DNA form, the CDR3 reads TGTGCCAGCAGCGTAGACACGGGAGGCTATGGCTACACCTTC. Translated: CASSVDTGGYGYTF. Supplemented by reference TRBV9 and TRBJ1-2, the full variable domain reads DSGVTQTPKHLITATGQRVTLRCSPRSGDLSVYWYQQSLDQGLQFLIQYYNGEERAKGNILERFSAQQFPDLHSELNLSSLELGDSALYFCASSVDTGGYGYTFGSGTRLTVV.